This T cell receptor beta chain is from a study of Graves' ophthalmopathy and Graves' hyperthyroidism. Amplification of TCR beta CDR3 regions used RNA transcripts. HTBI-primed RT-PCR formed the first round, and a multiplex PCR formed the second. TCRdb processed the multiplex PCR reads anew with MiXCR; each CDR3 protein has one entry. This sample has over a million distinct CDR3 sequences, with 35% to 40% found just once. Germline lookup yields CDR1 SGHTA and CDR2 FQGNSA. V trimming: 8 bases; J trimming: 0 bases; junction bases outside the gene matches: 11. The CDR3 contains 19 residues. The genes are TRBV7-2 and TRBJ2-2; 14 bases match TRBD2. The sequenced sample consisted of peripheral blood or thyroid tissue (not recorded which). The receptor's source is an adult man with Graves' hyperthyroidism. Here the CDR3 DNA reads TGTGCCAGCTCACCACGGGGACTAGCGGGGGCCGCGAACACCGGGGAGCTGTTTTTT. It is translated as CASSPRGLAGAANTGELFF.